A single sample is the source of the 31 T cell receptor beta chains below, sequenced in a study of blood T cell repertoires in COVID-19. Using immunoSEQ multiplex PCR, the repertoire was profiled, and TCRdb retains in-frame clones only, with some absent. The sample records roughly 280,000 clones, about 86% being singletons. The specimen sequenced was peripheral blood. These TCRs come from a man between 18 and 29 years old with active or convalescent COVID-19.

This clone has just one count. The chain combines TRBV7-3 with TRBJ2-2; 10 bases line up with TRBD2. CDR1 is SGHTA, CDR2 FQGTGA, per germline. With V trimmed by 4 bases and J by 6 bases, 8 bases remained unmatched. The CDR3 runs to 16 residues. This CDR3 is CASSSLAGAPAGELFF. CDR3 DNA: TGTGCCAGCAGCTCCCTAGCGGGGGCCCCTGCCGGGGAGCTGTTTTTT.

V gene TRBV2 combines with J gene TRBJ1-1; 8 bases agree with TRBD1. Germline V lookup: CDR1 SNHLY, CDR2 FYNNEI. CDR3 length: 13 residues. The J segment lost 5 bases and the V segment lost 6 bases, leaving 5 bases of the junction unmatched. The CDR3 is CASREDRVTEAFF. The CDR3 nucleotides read TGTGCCAGCAGGGAGGACAGGGTTACTGAAGCTTTCTTT.

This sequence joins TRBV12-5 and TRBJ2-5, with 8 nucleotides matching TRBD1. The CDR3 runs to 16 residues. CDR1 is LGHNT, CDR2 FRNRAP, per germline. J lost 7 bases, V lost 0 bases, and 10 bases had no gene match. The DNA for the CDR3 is TGTGCTAGTGGTTTGGTAGCCGGACAGGGTGAGCGGACCCAGTACTTC. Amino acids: CASGLVAGQGERTQYF. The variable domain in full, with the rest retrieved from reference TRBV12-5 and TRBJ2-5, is DARVTQTPRHKVTEMGQEVTMRCQPILGHNTVFWYRQTMMQGLELLAYFRNRAPLDDSGMPKDRFSAEMPDATLATLKIQPSEPRDSAVYFCASGLVAGQGERTQYFGPGTRLLVL.

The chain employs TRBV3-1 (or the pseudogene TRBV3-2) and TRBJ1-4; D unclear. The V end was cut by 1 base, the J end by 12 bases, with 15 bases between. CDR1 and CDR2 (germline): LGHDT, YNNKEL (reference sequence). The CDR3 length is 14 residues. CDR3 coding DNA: TGTGCCAGCAGCCAAGTTCGGGGAGGTGGGGAACTGTTTTTT. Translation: CASSQVRGGGELFF.

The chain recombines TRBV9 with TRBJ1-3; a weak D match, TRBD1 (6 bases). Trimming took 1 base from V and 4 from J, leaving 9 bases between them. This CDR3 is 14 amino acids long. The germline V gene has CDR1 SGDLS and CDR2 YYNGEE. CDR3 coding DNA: TGTGCCAGCAGCGTACAGGGGCCAGGAAACACCATATATTTT. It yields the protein CASSVQGPGNTIYF.

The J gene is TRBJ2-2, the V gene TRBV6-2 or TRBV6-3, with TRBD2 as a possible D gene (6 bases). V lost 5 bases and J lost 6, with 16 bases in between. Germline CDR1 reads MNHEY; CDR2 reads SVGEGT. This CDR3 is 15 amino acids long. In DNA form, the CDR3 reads TGTGCCAGCAGTCCCTACCGACTAGAGGCCGGGGAGCTGTTTTTT. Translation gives CASSPYRLEAGELFF.

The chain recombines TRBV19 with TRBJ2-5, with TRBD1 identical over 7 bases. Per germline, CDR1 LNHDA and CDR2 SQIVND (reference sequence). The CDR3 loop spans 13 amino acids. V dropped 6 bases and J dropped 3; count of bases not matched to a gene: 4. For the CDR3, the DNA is TGTGCCAGTAGCCTCGGACAGGAAGAGACCCAGTACTTC. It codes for CASSLGQEETQYF.

This CDR3 is CASSSPGQGFHEQYF. CDR3 in DNA: TGTGCCAGCAGCAGCCCCGGACAGGGATTCCACGAGCAGTACTTC. The chain links TRBV7-9 to TRBJ2-7; 8 bases agree with TRBD1. This CDR3 region has 15 residues. Germline CDR1 reads SEHNR; CDR2 reads FQNEAQ (reference sequence). Losses at the gene ends were 5 bases for V and 5 bases for J; bases not matched to a gene: 11.

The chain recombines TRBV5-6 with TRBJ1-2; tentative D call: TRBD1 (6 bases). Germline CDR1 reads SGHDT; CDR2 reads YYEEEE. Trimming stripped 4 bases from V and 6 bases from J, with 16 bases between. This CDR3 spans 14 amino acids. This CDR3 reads CASSLEQGKNGYTF. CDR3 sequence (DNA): TGTGCCAGCAGCCTGGAGCAGGGGAAGAATGGCTACACCTTC.

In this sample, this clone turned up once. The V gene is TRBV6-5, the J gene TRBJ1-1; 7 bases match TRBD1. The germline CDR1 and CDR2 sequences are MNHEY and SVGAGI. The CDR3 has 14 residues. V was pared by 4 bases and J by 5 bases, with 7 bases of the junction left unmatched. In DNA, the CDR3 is TGTGCCAGCAGTTCCCCCGGGACAGAGACTGAAGCTTTCTTT. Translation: CASSSPGTETEAFF.

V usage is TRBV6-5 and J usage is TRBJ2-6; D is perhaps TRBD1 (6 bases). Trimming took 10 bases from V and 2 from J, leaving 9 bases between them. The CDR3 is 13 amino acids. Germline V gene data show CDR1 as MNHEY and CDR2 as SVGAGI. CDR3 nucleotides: TGTGCCACTTACAGGGCTGGGGCCAACGTCCTGACTTTC. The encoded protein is CATYRAGANVLTF.

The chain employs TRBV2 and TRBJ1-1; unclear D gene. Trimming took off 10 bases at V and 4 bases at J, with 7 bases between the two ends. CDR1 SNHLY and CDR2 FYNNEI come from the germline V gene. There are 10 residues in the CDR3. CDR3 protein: CATQSTEAFF. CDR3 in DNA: TGTGCCACCCAGTCCACTGAAGCTTTCTTT.

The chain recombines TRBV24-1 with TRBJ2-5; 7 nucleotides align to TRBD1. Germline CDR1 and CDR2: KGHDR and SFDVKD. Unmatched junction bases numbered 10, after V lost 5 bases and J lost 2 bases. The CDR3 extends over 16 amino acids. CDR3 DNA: TGTGCCACCAGTGGTTTCGACAGGGAAGAACAAGAGACCCAGTACTTC. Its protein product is CATSGFDREEQETQYF.

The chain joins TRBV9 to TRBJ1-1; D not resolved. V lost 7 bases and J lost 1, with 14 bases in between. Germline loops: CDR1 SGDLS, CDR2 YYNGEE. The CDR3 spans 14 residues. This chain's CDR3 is CASGMRQPNTEAFF. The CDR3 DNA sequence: TGTGCCAGCGGAATGCGGCAGCCGAACACTGAAGCTTTCTTT.

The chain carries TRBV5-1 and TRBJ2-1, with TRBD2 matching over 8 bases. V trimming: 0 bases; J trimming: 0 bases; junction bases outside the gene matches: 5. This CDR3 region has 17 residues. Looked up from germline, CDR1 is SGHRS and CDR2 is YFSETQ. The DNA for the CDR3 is TGCGCCAGCAGCTTGGGGCGACTAGCGAGCTCCTACAATGAGCAGTTCTTC. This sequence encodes CASSLGRLASSYNEQFF.

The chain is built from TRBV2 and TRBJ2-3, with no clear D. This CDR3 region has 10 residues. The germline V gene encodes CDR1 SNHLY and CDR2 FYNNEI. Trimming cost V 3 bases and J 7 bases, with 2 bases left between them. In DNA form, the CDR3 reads TGTGCCAGCAGTGACAATACGCAGTATTTT. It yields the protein CASSDNTQYF.

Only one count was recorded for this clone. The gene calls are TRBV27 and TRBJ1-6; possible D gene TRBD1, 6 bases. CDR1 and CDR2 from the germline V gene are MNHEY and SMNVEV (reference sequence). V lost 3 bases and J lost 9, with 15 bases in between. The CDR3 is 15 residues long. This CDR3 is CASSFGLGALSPLHF. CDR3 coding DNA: TGTGCCAGCAGTTTTGGTCTGGGGGCCCTTTCACCCCTCCACTTT.

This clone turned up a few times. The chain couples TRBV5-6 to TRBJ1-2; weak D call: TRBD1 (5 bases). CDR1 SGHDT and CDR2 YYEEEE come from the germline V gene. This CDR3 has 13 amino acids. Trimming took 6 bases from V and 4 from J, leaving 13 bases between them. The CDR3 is CASMLGGSYGYTF. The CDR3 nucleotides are TGTGCCAGCATGCTGGGGGGTTCCTATGGCTACACCTTC.

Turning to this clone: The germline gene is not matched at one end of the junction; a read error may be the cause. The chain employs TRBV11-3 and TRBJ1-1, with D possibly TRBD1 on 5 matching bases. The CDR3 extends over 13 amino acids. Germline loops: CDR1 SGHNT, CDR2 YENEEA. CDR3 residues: CAGSYRRVTEAFF. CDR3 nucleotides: TGTGCCGGCAGCTACAGGAGGGTGACTGAAGCTTTCTTT.

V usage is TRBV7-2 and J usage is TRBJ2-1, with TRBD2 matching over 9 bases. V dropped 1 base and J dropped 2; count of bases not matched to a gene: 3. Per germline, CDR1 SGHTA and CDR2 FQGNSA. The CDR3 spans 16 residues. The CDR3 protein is CASSLDAGGPYNEQFF. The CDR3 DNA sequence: TGTGCCAGCAGCTTAGACGCGGGAGGGCCCTACAATGAGCAGTTCTTC.

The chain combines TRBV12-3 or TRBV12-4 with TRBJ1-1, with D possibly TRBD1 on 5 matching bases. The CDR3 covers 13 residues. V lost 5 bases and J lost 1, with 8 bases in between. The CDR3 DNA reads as TGTGCCAGCAGTCCTCAGGGGAACACTGAAGCTTTCTTT. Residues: CASSPQGNTEAFF.

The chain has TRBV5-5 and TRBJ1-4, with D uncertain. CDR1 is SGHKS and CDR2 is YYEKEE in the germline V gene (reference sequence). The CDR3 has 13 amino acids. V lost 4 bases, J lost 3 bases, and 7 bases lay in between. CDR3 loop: CASSAQANEKLFF. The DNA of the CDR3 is TGTGCCAGCAGCGCACAAGCTAATGAAAAACTGTTTTTT. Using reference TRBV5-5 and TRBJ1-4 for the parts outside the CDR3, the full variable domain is DAGVTQSPTHLIKTRGQQVTLRCSPISGHKSVSWYQQVLGQGPQFIFQYYEKEERGRGNFPDRFSARQFPNYSSELNVNALLLGDSALYLCASSAQANEKLFFGSGTQLSVL.

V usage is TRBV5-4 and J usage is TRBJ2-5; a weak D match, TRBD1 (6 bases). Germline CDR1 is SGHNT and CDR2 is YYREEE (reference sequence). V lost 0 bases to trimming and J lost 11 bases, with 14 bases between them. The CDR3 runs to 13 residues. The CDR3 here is CASSLGADRFQYF. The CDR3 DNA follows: TGTGCCAGCAGCTTGGGGGCAGACAGGTTTCAGTACTTC.

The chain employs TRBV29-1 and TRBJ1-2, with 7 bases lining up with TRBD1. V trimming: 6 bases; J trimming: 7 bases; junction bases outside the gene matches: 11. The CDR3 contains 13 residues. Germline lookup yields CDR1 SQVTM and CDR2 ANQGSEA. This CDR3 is CSVVQGQVSGYTF. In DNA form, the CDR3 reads TGCAGCGTGGTACAGGGGCAAGTATCTGGCTACACCTTC. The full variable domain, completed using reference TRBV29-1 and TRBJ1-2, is SAVISQKPSRDICQRGTSLTIQCQVDSQVTMMFWYRQQPGQSLTLIATANQGSEATYESGFVIDKFPISRPNLTFSTLTVSNMSPEDSSIYLCSVVQGQVSGYTFGSGTRLTVV.

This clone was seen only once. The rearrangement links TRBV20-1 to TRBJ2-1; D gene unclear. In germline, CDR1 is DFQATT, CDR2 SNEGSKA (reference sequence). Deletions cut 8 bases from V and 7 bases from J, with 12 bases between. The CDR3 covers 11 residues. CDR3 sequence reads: CSIPRPNEQFF. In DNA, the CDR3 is TGCAGTATCCCTAGGCCAAATGAGCAGTTCTTC.

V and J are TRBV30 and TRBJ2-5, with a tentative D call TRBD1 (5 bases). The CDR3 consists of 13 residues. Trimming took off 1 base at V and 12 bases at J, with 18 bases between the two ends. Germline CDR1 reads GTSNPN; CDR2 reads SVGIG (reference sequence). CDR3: CAWSGESRAREYF. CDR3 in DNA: TGTGCCTGGAGTGGAGAGTCCCGGGCCAGGGAGTACTTC.

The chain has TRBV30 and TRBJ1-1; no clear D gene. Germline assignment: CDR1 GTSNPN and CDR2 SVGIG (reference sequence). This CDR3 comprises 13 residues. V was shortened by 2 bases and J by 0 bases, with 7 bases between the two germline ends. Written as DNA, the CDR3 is TGTGCCTGGAGTTCGGAGTTGAACACTGAAGCTTTCTTT. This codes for CAWSSELNTEAFF.

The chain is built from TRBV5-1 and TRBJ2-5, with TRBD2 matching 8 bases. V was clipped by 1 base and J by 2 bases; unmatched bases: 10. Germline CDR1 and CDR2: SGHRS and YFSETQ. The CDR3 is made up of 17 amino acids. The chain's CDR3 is CASSLPDASGSQETQYF. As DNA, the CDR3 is TGCGCCAGCAGCTTGCCAGATGCTAGCGGGTCTCAAGAGACCCAGTACTTC.

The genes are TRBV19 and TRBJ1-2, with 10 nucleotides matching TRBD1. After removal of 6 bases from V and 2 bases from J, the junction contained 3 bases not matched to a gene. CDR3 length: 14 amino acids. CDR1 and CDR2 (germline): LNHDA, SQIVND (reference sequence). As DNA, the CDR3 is TGTGCCAGTAGCCCGACAGGGGGCAACTATGGCTACACCTTC. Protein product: CASSPTGGNYGYTF.

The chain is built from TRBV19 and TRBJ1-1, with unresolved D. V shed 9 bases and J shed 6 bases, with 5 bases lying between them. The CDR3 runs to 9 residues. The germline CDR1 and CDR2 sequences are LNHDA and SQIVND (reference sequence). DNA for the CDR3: TGTGCCAGCCGAGCTGAAGCTTTCTTT. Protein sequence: CASRAEAFF.

The CDR3 bases are TGTGCCAGCAGACCAGGGGCCCGCACCGGAAACACCATATATTTT. Translation gives CASRPGARTGNTIYF. The chain has TRBV27 and TRBJ1-3, with D maybe TRBD1 (6 bases). The germline V gene has CDR1 MNHEY and CDR2 SMNVEV (reference sequence). The CDR3 is 15 residues long. The V end was cut by 6 bases, the J end by 4 bases, with 16 bases between.